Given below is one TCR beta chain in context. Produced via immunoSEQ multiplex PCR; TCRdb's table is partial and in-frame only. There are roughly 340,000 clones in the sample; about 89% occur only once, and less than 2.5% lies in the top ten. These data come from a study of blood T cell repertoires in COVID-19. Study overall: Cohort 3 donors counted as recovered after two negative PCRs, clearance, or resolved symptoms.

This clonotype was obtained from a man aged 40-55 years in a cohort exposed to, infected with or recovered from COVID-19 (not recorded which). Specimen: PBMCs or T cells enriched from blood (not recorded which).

CDR3 amino acids: CASSLTDRGSSPLHF. The CDR3 DNA sequence: TGTGCCAGCAGTCTTACTGACAGGGGAAGTTCACCCCTCCACTTT. The rearrangement joins TRBV6-5 to TRBJ1-6; TRBD1 agrees at 8 bases. The CDR3 contains 15 residues. Germline CDR1 reads MNHEY; CDR2 reads SVGAGI. With V trimmed by 5 bases and J by 9 bases, 9 bases remained unmatched.